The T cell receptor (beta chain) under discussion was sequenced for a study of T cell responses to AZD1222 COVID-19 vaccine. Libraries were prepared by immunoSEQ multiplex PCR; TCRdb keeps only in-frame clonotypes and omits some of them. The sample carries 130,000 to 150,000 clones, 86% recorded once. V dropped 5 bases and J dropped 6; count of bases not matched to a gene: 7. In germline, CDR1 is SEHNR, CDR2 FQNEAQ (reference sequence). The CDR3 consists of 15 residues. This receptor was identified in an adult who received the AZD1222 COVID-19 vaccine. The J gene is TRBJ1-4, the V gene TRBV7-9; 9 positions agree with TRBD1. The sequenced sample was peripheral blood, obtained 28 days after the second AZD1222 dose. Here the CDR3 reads CASSPPTGGHEKLFF. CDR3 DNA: TGTGCCAGCAGCCCCCCTACAGGGGGCCATGAAAAACTGTTTTTT. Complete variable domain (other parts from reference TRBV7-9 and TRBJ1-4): DTGVSQNPRHKITKRGQNVTFRCDPISEHNRLYWYRQTLGQGPEFLTYFQNEAQLEKSRLLSDRFSAERPKGSFSTLEIQRTEQGDSAMYLCASSPPTGGHEKLFFGSGTQLSVL.